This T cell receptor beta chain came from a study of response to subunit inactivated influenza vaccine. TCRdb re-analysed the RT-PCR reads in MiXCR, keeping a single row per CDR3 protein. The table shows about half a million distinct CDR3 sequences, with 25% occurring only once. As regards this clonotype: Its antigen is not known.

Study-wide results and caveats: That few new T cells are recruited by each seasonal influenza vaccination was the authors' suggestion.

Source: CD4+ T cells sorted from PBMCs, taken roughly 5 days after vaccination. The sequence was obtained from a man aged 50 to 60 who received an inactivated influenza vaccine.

This chain's CDR3 is CASSLVQRTGELFF. The CDR3 region has the DNA TGCGCCAGCAGCTTGGTTCAGCGCACCGGGGAGCTGTTTTTT. The gene calls are TRBV5-1 and TRBJ2-2, with D uncertain. The CDR3 has 14 residues. Trimming stripped 0 bases from V and 4 bases from J, with 7 bases between. CDR1 and CDR2 (germline): SGHRS, YFSETQ.